The next 5 T cell receptor beta chains were all read from a single sample in a study of shared clonotypes between healthy human individuals. CD45RO-negative CD8 cells positively selected for CCR7 made up the naive population, which excluded terminally differentiated effector memory CD45RA+ cells. This table comes from immunoSEQ multiplex PCR, and its TCRdb copy is limited to in-frame clones, with some not included. The sample includes approximately 1.9 million clones, 90% to 95% of them seen just once. The sequenced material came from naive CD8+ T cells from PBMCs. Every receptor here comes from a man younger than 35 in good health. Some clones in this sample may be carry-over from other donors' samples.

The chain uses TRBV6-5 and TRBJ2-1; 7 nucleotides match TRBD2. Germline V gene lookup returns CDR1 MNHEY and CDR2 SVGAGI. With V trimmed by 2 bases and J by 5 bases, 9 bases remained unmatched. This CDR3 is built from 16 residues. CDR3 amino acids: CASSYDPGLQNNEQFF. DNA for the CDR3: TGTGCCAGCAGTTACGATCCGGGACTACAAAACAATGAGCAGTTCTTC.

This chain's CDR3 is CASSRDRGGEQYF. The CDR3 DNA reads TGTGCCAGCAGCAGGGACAGGGGAGGCGAGCAGTACTTC. The chain has TRBV7-7 and TRBJ2-7, with 10 bases fitting TRBD1. Looked up from germline, CDR1 is SSHAT and CDR2 is FNYEAQ (reference sequence). The CDR3 length is 13 residues. V lost 5 bases and J lost 6; bases outside the gene matches: 4.

The chain carries TRBV5-1 and TRBJ2-7; the D gene is possibly TRBD1 (6 bases). Germline CDR1 and CDR2: SGHRS and YFSETQ. Trimming cost V 4 bases and J 3 bases, with 17 bases left between them. This CDR3 is built from 15 residues. The CDR3 sequence is CASSQAQGFYYEQYF. CDR3 DNA: TGCGCCAGCAGCCAAGCCCAGGGGTTTTACTACGAGCAGTACTTC. The entire variable domain, with the rest obtained from reference TRBV5-1 and TRBJ2-7, is as follows: KAGVTQTPRYLIKTRGQQVTLSCSPISGHRSVSWYQQTPGQGLQFLFEYFSETQRNKGNFPGRFSGRQFSNSRSEMNVSTLELGDSALYLCASSQAQGFYYEQYFGPGTRLTVT.

The chain recombines TRBV9 with TRBJ1-2, with TRBD1 as a possible D gene (6 bases). This CDR3 region has 15 residues. CDR1 and CDR2 (germline): SGDLS, YYNGEE. Trimming removed 4 bases at V and 1 base at J, with 14 bases between. The CDR3 is CASSPPQGGNYGYTF. In nucleotides, the CDR3 is TGTGCCAGCAGCCCCCCACAGGGAGGTAACTATGGCTACACCTTC.

The rearrangement joins TRBV27 to TRBJ2-7, with D perhaps given as TRBD1 or TRBD2 (5 bases each). Trimming left V 2 bases short and J 5 bases short, with 19 bases between. Per germline, CDR1 MNHEY and CDR2 SMNVEV (reference sequence). This CDR3 region has 16 residues. This CDR3 is CASSLLGTNYYNEQYF. The CDR3 nucleotides are TGTGCCAGCAGTTTACTCGGGACCAATTATTACAACGAGCAGTACTTC.